The source of this T cell receptor beta chain is a study of neurological immune-mediated disorders. A single run covered 15-18 subjects with over 190 million TCR-beta sequences. Via MiXCR, TCRdb re-called the 5' RACE reads, giving one row per CDR3 protein. Here the sample spans 16,000 or so distinct CDR3 sequences, about 10% being singletons. The junction had 1 base not matched to a gene; V was cut back by 3 bases and J by 2 bases. Germline CDR1 SGHAT, CDR2 FQNNGV. CDR3 size: 15 residues. Sorted libraries were derived from about 1 million CD4+ or CD8+ T cells. This clonotype was detected many times. Antigen unknown. Findings and limits, study-wide: Patients with HTLV-1-associated myelopathy showed the most TCR clonal expansion. Those with multiple sclerosis showed the least, falling below healthy controls.

The sequenced material came from CD8+ T cells from blood. The V call is TRBV11-2, the J call TRBJ2-2, with 9 bases identical to TRBD2. This clonotype originated in a man aged 50-59 years in good health. The CDR3, as DNA: TGTGCCAGCAGCTTGCGGGGGGGCAACACCGGGGAGCTGTTTTTT. This codes for CASSLRGGNTGELFF.